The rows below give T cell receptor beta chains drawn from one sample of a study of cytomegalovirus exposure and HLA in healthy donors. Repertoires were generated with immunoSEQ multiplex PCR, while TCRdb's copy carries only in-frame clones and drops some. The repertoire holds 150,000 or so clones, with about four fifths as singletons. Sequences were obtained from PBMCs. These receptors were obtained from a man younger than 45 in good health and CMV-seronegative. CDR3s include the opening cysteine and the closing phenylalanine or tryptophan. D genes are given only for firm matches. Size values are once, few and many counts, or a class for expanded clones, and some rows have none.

CDR3aa: CATSGTGTQRTDTQYF
CDR3nt: TGTGCCACCAGCGGAACCGGGACACAACGCACAGATACGCAGTATTTT
j_gene: TRBJ2-3
abundance: -
d_gene: -
v_gene: TRBV15

CDR3aa: CASSGYITGELFF
CDR3nt: TGTGCCAGCAGCGGGTACATCACCGGGGAGCTGTTTTTT
j_gene: TRBJ2-2
abundance: -
d_gene: -
v_gene: TRBV9

CDR3aa: CASSPRTGGNQPQHF
CDR3nt: TGTGCCAGCAGCCCTCGGACAGGGGGAAATCAGCCCCAGCATTTT
j_gene: TRBJ1-5
abundance: -
d_gene: TRBD1
v_gene: TRBV7-2

CDR3aa: CASSFTGTGLGNTIYF
CDR3nt: TGCGCCAGCAGCTTTACCGGGACAGGGCTGGGAAACACCATATATTTT
j_gene: TRBJ1-3
abundance: -
d_gene: TRBD1
v_gene: TRBV5-1

CDR3aa: CASKRDGQFYGYTF
CDR3nt: TGTGCCAGCAAAAGGGACGGACAGTTCTATGGCTACACCTTC
j_gene: TRBJ1-2
abundance: -
d_gene: -
v_gene: TRBV2

CDR3aa: CASSPPLSSYNEQFF
CDR3nt: TGTGCCAGCAGTCCTCCGCTTAGCTCCTACAATGAGCAGTTCTTC
j_gene: TRBJ2-1
abundance: -
d_gene: -
v_gene: TRBV7-9

CDR3aa: CASSPLPGLAGNTGELFF
CDR3nt: TGTGCCAGCAGCCCCCTTCCGGGACTAGCAGGTAACACCGGGGAGCTGTTTTTT
j_gene: TRBJ2-2
abundance: -
d_gene: TRBD2
v_gene: TRBV14

CDR3aa: CASSLTPYREAFF
CDR3nt: TGTGCCAGCAGCCTTACCCCCTACAGGGAAGCTTTCTTT
j_gene: TRBJ1-1
abundance: -
d_gene: -
v_gene: TRBV6-5

CDR3aa: CASSQGQGGRFGQYF
CDR3nt: TGCGCCAGCAGCCAGGGACAGGGGGGAAGATTTGGGCAGTATTTT
j_gene: TRBJ2-3
abundance: -
d_gene: TRBD1
v_gene: TRBV4-3

CDR3aa: CASSPRTGLEAFF
CDR3nt: TGTGCCAGCAGCCCCCGGACAGGGCTTGAAGCTTTCTTT
j_gene: TRBJ1-1
abundance: few
d_gene: TRBD1
v_gene: TRBV5-4

CDR3aa: CASSLSLGEGLTGELFF
CDR3nt: TGTGCCAGCAGCTTAAGTTTGGGGGAGGGGCTCACCGGGGAGCTGTTTTTT
j_gene: TRBJ2-2
abundance: once
d_gene: TRBD2
v_gene: TRBV7-2

CDR3aa: CASSGKVLAGFARDEQYF
CDR3nt: TGTGCCAGCAGCGGTAAAGTGCTAGCGGGATTTGCGAGAGACGAGCAGTACTTC
j_gene: TRBJ2-7
abundance: -
d_gene: TRBD2
v_gene: TRBV7-9

CDR3aa: CASSLSIGGYEQYF
CDR3nt: TGTGCCAGCAGTTTATCGATCGGGGGATACGAGCAGTACTTC
j_gene: TRBJ2-7
abundance: -
d_gene: -
v_gene: TRBV27

CDR3aa: CASSQDSTLTYEQYF
CDR3nt: TGCGCCAGCAGCCAAGATAGCACTCTTACCTACGAGCAGTACTTC
j_gene: TRBJ2-7
abundance: -
d_gene: -
v_gene: TRBV5-4

CDR3aa: CASSRLAGGAYNEQFF
CDR3nt: TGTGCCAGCAGCCGACTAGCGGGAGGTGCCTACAATGAGCAGTTCTTC
j_gene: TRBJ2-1
abundance: -
d_gene: TRBD2
v_gene: TRBV6-6

CDR3aa: CASSRTDNEKLFF
CDR3nt: TGTGCCAGCAGCAGGACAGATAATGAAAAACTGTTTTTT
j_gene: TRBJ1-4
abundance: -
d_gene: -
v_gene: TRBV28

CDR3aa: CASSLGEKNTEAFF
CDR3nt: TGTGCCAGCAGCTTAGGAGAGAAGAACACTGAAGCTTTCTTT
j_gene: TRBJ1-1
abundance: -
d_gene: -
v_gene: TRBV7-6

CDR3aa: CASSLWTSGNNEQFF
CDR3nt: TGTGCCAGCAGTTTGTGGACTAGCGGAAACAATGAGCAGTTCTTC
j_gene: TRBJ2-1
abundance: -
d_gene: TRBD2
v_gene: TRBV27

CDR3aa: CSVEASGAYEQYF
CDR3nt: TGCAGCGTTGAAGCTAGCGGGGCCTACGAGCAGTACTTC
j_gene: TRBJ2-7
abundance: -
d_gene: TRBD2
v_gene: TRBV29-1

CDR3aa: CATSGLAFNEQFF
CDR3nt: TGTGCCACCTCAGGACTAGCCTTCAATGAGCAGTTCTTC
j_gene: TRBJ2-1
abundance: -
d_gene: TRBD2
v_gene: TRBV27

CDR3aa: CAWQRETPYNEQFF
CDR3nt: TGTGCCTGGCAGCGGGAAACCCCCTACAATGAGCAGTTCTTC
j_gene: TRBJ2-1
abundance: -
d_gene: TRBD2
v_gene: TRBV30

CDR3aa: CASSVILYNEQFF
CDR3nt: TGTGCCAGCAGCGTTATTTTATACAATGAGCAGTTCTTC
j_gene: TRBJ2-1
abundance: -
d_gene: -
v_gene: TRBV7-9

CDR3aa: CASRRTGETYEQYF
CDR3nt: TGTGCCAGCAGAAGGACAGGGGAGACCTACGAGCAGTACTTC
j_gene: TRBJ2-7
abundance: -
d_gene: TRBD1
v_gene: TRBV11-3